Included here is one T cell receptor (beta chain) sequence, with context. The data are from a study of blood T cell repertoires in COVID-19. Study information: Samples came from the United States, Italy and Spain, spanning acute and convalescent COVID-19. PBMCs, B-cell-depleted T cells, or T cells were the source of the cDNA or gDNA that made up the material.

The authors' processing: Amplifying reference gene primers gave estimates of nucleated cell counts. Clones were sequenced by immunoSEQ multiplex PCR, and TCRdb holds only the in-frame ones, with some missing. D and trimming come from the DNA, and the V and J calls and clone size come from that table. The sample has around 300,000 clones, approximately 90% seen once; the top ten hold about 4%. The germline gives CDR1 LNHNV, CDR2 YYDKDF (reference sequence). With 5 bases clipped from V and 5 bases from J, the junction kept 11 bases outside the gene matches. The CDR3 is 16 residues long. The sequenced sample consisted of peripheral blood. The genes are TRBV15 and TRBJ2-5; 10 bases fit TRBD2. This receptor was taken from a woman in her thirties or forties with acute or convalescent COVID-19. CDR3 sequence: CATSELAGTGGETQYF. CDR3 nucleotides: TGTGCCACCAGCGAACTAGCGGGGACCGGGGGGGAGACCCAGTACTTC. Full variable domain (rest looked up from reference TRBV15 and TRBJ2-5): DAMVIQNPRYQVTQFGKPVTLSCSQTLNHNVMYWYQQKSSQAPKLLFHYYDKDFNNEADTPDNFQSRRPNTSFCFLDIRSPGLGDTAMYLCATSELAGTGGETQYFGPGTRLLVL.